A single T cell receptor (beta chain) is shown here with its context. What it binds is unknown. Study-wide findings and caveats: The larger cohort examined one V-J beta rearrangement, not whole repertoires.

V gave up 5 bases and J gave up 2 bases, with 12 bases separating them. Germline V gives CDR1 SGHTA, CDR2 FQGNSA. The CDR3 extends over 14 amino acids. A single record per CDR3 protein comes from TCRdb applying MiXCR to the 5' RACE reads. The sample comprises about 60,000 distinct CDR3 sequences, approximately 31% of which are singletons, and roughly 2.5% rests with the top ten. The J gene is TRBJ1-2, the V gene TRBV7-2; D may be TRBD1 (6 bases). The TCR comes from a female donor with breast cancer. The specimen sequenced was tumor-infiltrating naive CD4+ T cells sorted from the breast tumor. Regarding subset: naive CD4+ T cells, CD4+CD45RA+CD25-. CDR3 in amino acids: CASSIDQGNYGYTF. The CDR3 DNA reads as TGTGCCAGCAGCATAGACCAGGGGAACTATGGCTACACCTTC.